Listed below are T cell receptor beta chains from one sample, sequenced in a study of cytomegalovirus exposure and HLA in healthy donors. Clones were sequenced by immunoSEQ multiplex PCR, and TCRdb holds only the in-frame ones, with some missing. The repertoire holds over 150,000 clones, under 80% seen once, with about 5% in the top ten. Source material: PBMCs. The receptors were gathered from a young man in good health and CMV-seropositive. Each CDR3 is given without its conserved first and last residue. Fields, in order: CDR3 protein, V gene, J gene, clone size. Clone size, where shown, is once, few, many, or a class for clones that have expanded.

CDR3aa: ASSLGGTGDEEQY
v_gene: TRBV5-6
j_gene: TRBJ2-7
abundance: NA

CDR3aa: ASSLRVAQF
v_gene: TRBV7-2
j_gene: TRBJ2-1
abundance: NA

CDR3aa: ASRAGTGANQPQH
v_gene: TRBV27
j_gene: TRBJ1-5
abundance: NA

CDR3aa: ASSLTPLTRETQY
v_gene: TRBV7-3
j_gene: TRBJ2-5
abundance: few

CDR3aa: ASRPREYYGYT
v_gene: TRBV7-2
j_gene: TRBJ1-2
abundance: NA

CDR3aa: AGGTSGNTIY
v_gene: TRBV5-4
j_gene: TRBJ1-3
abundance: NA

CDR3aa: ASSLAPEGNEQF
v_gene: TRBV27
j_gene: TRBJ2-1
abundance: NA

CDR3aa: ASSFRRTGVDEQF
v_gene: TRBV7-3
j_gene: TRBJ2-1
abundance: NA

CDR3aa: ALKPGLRYYEQY
v_gene: TRBV30
j_gene: TRBJ2-7
abundance: NA

CDR3aa: ASKETSITDTQY
v_gene: TRBV6-6
j_gene: TRBJ2-3
abundance: NA

CDR3aa: ALEREEDYEQY
v_gene: TRBV6-1
j_gene: TRBJ2-7
abundance: once

CDR3aa: ATSRDRNTGELF
v_gene: TRBV15
j_gene: TRBJ2-2
abundance: NA

CDR3aa: ASSLGRGDEQY
v_gene: TRBV7-9
j_gene: TRBJ2-7
abundance: NA

CDR3aa: SAYGQGGYT
v_gene: TRBV20-1
j_gene: TRBJ1-2
abundance: NA

CDR3aa: VSGDPGYEQY
v_gene: TRBV28
j_gene: TRBJ2-7
abundance: NA

CDR3aa: ASSLSRGAMQETQY
v_gene: TRBV5-4
j_gene: TRBJ2-5
abundance: NA

CDR3aa: ASSLGGATGELF
v_gene: TRBV27
j_gene: TRBJ2-2
abundance: NA

CDR3aa: SVLGNAGNTEAF
v_gene: TRBV29-1
j_gene: TRBJ1-1
abundance: NA

CDR3aa: ASSLDRGLGEAF
v_gene: TRBV5-1
j_gene: TRBJ1-1
abundance: NA

CDR3aa: ASSQTGSPNQPQH
v_gene: TRBV9
j_gene: TRBJ1-5
abundance: NA

CDR3aa: AWSPGQTRETQY
v_gene: TRBV30
j_gene: TRBJ2-5
abundance: few

CDR3aa: AWNPDRGQPYNSPLH
v_gene: TRBV30
j_gene: TRBJ1-6
abundance: NA

CDR3aa: ATSLGLAGVRETQY
v_gene: TRBV15
j_gene: TRBJ2-5
abundance: NA

CDR3aa: ASSFGPRGLGQPQH
v_gene: TRBV28
j_gene: TRBJ1-5
abundance: NA

CDR3aa: ASGIAMNTGELF
v_gene: TRBV6-5
j_gene: TRBJ2-2
abundance: NA

CDR3aa: ASSSDRGLYEQY
v_gene: TRBV5-5
j_gene: TRBJ2-7
abundance: NA

CDR3aa: ASSFTRAREGRDTQY
v_gene: TRBV28
j_gene: TRBJ2-3
abundance: few

CDR3aa: ASVLSGQGRNIQY
v_gene: TRBV2
j_gene: TRBJ2-4
abundance: NA

CDR3aa: ASSDGQGNEQY
v_gene: TRBV5-1
j_gene: TRBJ2-7
abundance: once

CDR3aa: ASRLGTLGNQPQH
v_gene: TRBV12-2
j_gene: TRBJ1-5
abundance: NA

CDR3aa: ASSQAAGGFTDTQY
v_gene: TRBV4-3
j_gene: TRBJ2-3
abundance: NA

CDR3aa: ATRGTSGSSYNEQF
v_gene: TRBV15
j_gene: TRBJ2-1
abundance: NA

CDR3aa: ASSDGFPVGGYT
v_gene: TRBV2
j_gene: TRBJ1-2
abundance: NA

CDR3aa: ASSLTSGEAGGELF
v_gene: TRBV7-2
j_gene: TRBJ2-2
abundance: once

CDR3aa: ASRPPGGAEAF
v_gene: TRBV27
j_gene: TRBJ1-1
abundance: NA

CDR3aa: ASGLAPGLGTDTQY
v_gene: TRBV12-5
j_gene: TRBJ2-3
abundance: NA